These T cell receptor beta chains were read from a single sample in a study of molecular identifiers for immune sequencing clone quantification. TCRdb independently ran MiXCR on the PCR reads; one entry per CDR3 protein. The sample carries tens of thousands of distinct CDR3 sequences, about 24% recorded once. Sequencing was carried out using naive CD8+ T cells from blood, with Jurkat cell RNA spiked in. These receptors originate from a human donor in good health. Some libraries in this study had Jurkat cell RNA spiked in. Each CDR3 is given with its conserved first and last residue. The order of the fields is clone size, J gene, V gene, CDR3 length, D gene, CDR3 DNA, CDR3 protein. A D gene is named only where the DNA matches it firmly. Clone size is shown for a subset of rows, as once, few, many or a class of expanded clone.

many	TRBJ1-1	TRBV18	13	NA	TGTGCCAGCTCACTCCCACCGGACACTGAAGCTTTCTTT	CASSLPPDTEAFF
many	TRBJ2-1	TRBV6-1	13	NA	TGTGCCAGCAGTGAAGACAGTTACAATGAGCAGTTCTTC	CASSEDSYNEQFF
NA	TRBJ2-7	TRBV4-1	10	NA	TGCGCCAGCCCAGGCAGCGAGCAGTACTTC	CASPGSEQYF
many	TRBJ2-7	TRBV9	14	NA	TGTGCCAGCAGCGCCCGGGACGGTGACTACGAGCAGTACTTC	CASSARDGDYEQYF
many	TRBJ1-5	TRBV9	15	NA	TGTGCCAGCAGCGTAGGAGGGGGTGGCAATCAGCCCCAGCATTTT	CASSVGGGGNQPQHF
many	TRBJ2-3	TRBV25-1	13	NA	TGTGCCAGCCGTCAAACTAGCACAGATACGCAGTATTTT	CASRQTSTDTQYF
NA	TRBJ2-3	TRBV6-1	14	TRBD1	TGTGCCAGCAGTGATTTACAGGGGGCTGATACGCAGTATTTT	CASSDLQGADTQYF
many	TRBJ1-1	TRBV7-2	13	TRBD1	TGTGCCAGCAGGTTCACAGGGGGTACTGAAGCTTTCTTT	CASRFTGGTEAFF
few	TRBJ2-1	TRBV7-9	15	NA	TGTGCCAGCAGCGGAGCGGAGGACCCCTACAATGAGCAGTTCTTC	CASSGAEDPYNEQFF
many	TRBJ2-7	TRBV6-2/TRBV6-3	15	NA	TGTGCCAGCAGTGCCCCCTGGGACAACTCCTACGAGCAGTACTTC	CASSAPWDNSYEQYF